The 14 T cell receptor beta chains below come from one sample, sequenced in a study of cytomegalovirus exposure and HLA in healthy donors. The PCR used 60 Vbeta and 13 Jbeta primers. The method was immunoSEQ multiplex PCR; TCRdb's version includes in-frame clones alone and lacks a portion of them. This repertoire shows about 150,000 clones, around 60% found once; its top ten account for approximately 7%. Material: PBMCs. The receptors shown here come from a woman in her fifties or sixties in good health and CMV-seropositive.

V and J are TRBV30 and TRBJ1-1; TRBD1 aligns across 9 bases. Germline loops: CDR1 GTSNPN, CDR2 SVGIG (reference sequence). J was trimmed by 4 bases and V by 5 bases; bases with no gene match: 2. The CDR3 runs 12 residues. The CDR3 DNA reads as TGTGCCTGGGAGGACAGGGGCACTGAAGCTTTCTTT. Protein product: CAWEDRGTEAFF.

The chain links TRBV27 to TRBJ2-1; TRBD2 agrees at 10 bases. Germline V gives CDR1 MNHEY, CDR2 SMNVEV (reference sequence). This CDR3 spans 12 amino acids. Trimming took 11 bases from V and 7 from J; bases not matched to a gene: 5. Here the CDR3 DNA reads TGTGCCTGCACTAGCGGGGAAAATGAGCAGTTCTTC. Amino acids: CACTSGENEQFF.

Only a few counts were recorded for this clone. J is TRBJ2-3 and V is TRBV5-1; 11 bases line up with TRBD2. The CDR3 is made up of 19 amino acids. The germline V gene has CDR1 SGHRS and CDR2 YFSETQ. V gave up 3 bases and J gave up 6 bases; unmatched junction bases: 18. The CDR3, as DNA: TGCGCCAGCAGCTCAAGACATCTAGCGGGAGGTAGTGACGGGGATACGCAGTATTTT. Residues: CASSSRHLAGGSDGDTQYF. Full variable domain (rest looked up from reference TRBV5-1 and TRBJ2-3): KAGVTQTPRYLIKTRGQQVTLSCSPISGHRSVSWYQQTPGQGLQFLFEYFSETQRNKGNFPGRFSGRQFSNSRSEMNVSTLELGDSALYLCASSSRHLAGGSDGDTQYFGPGTRLTVL.

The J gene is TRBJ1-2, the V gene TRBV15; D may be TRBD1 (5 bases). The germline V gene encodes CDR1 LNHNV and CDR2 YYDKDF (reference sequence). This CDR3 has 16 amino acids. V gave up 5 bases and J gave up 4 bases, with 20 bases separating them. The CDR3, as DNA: TGTGCCACCAGCGCGACCAACCGGGACTCAGCCTATGGCTACACCTTC. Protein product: CATSATNRDSAYGYTF.

The CDR3 here is CASSQVRFMNTEAFF. DNA of the CDR3: TGCGCCAGCAGCCAAGTCCGGTTCATGAACACTGAAGCTTTCTTT. The chain uses TRBV4-3 and TRBJ1-1, with D unresolved. Trimming removed 1 base at V and 0 bases at J, with 9 bases between. The CDR3 covers 15 residues. CDR1 is LGHNA, CDR2 YSLEER, per germline.

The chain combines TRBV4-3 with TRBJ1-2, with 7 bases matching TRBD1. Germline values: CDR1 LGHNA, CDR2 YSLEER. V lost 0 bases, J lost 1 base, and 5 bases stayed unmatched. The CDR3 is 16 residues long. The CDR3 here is CASSQDAGTVNYGYTF. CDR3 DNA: TGCGCCAGCAGCCAAGATGCCGGGACAGTTAACTATGGCTACACCTTC.

Here the CDR3 DNA reads TGTGCCAGCAGCCCTGGCGACAGCAGCCTTTTCTACGAGCAGTACTTC. Translated, it gives CASSPGDSSLFYEQYF. V and J are TRBV28 and TRBJ2-7; a possible D gene is TRBD1 (5 bases). The CDR3 runs 16 residues. Germline V gene data show CDR1 as MDHEN and CDR2 as SYDVKM. Between the trimmed V and J ends, which lost 6 bases and 3 bases, there was a span of 21 bases.

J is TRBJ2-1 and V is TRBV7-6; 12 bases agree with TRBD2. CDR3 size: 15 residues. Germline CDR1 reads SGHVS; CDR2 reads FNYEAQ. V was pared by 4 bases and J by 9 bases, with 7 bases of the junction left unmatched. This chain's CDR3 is CASSSVTSGSVEQFF. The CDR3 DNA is TGTGCCAGCAGCTCAGTGACTAGCGGGAGCGTTGAGCAGTTCTTC.

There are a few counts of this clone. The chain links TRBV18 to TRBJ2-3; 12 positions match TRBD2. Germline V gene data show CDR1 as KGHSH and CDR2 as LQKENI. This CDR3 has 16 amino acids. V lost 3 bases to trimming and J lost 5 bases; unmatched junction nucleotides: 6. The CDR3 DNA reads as TGTGCCAGCTCACCCCGACTAGCGGGAGCGGTAGATACGCAGTATTTT. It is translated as CASSPRLAGAVDTQYF.

The CDR3 DNA is TGTGCCAGTAGTAGCGGGGGGAGCTCCTACGAGCAGTACTTC. Translating gives CASSSGGSSYEQYF. This rearrangement joins TRBV19 to TRBJ2-7, with 8 bases lining up with TRBD2. The CDR3 length is 14 residues. Per germline, CDR1 LNHDA and CDR2 SQIVND (reference sequence). Trimming cost V 4 bases and J 0 bases; bases outside gene matches: 2.

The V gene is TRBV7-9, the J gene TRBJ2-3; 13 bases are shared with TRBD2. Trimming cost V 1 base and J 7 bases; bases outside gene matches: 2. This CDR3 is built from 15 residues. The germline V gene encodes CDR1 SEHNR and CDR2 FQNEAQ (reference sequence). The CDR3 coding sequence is TGTGCCAGCAGCTTAGGGACTAGCGGGAGTAATACGCAGTATTTT. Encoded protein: CASSLGTSGSNTQYF.

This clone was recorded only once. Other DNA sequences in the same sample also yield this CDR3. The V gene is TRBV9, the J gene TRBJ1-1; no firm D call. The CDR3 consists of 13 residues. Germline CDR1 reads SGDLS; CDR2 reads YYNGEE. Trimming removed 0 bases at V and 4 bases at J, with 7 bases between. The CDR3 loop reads CASSVAVGTEAFF. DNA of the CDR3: TGTGCCAGCAGCGTAGCAGTTGGCACTGAAGCTTTCTTT.

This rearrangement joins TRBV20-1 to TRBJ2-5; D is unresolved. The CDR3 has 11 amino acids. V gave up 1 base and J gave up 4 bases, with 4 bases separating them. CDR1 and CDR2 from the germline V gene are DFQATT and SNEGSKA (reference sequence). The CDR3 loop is CSARVRETQYF. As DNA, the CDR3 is TGCAGTGCTAGAGTGCGAGAGACCCAGTACTTC.

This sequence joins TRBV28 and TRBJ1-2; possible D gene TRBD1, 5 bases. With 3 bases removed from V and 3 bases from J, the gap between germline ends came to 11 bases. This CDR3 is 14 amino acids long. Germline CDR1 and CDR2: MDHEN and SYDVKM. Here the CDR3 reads CASSFPDTHYGYTF. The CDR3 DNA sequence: TGTGCCAGCAGTTTCCCGGACACTCACTATGGCTACACCTTC.